Below, 19 T cell receptor beta chains from the same sample are listed, as sequenced in a study of beta chain features in type 1 diabetes. The authors reverse transcribed all of the isolated RNA, so sequencing captured expressed TCRB transcripts. Repertoires were generated with immunoSEQ multiplex PCR, while TCRdb's copy carries only in-frame clones and drops some. The data show about 620,000 clones, roughly 15% seen once. Material for sequencing was naive CD4+ T cells from blood. These receptors were collected from a man between 18 and 29 years old in good health.

This clone was found a few times. Other nucleotide sequences in the sample specify the same CDR3. The genes are TRBV5-1 and TRBJ1-1; tentatively, D is TRBD1 (6 bases). The ends were cut back, 0 bases at V and 1 base at J, with 7 bases in the middle. There are 14 residues in the CDR3. Germline V gives CDR1 SGHRS, CDR2 YFSETQ. CDR3 loop: CASSLGTENTEAFF. The CDR3 DNA reads TGCGCCAGCAGCTTGGGGACAGAGAACACTGAAGCTTTCTTT.

In its sample, this clone was seen a few times. V is TRBV7-9 and J is TRBJ1-4; weak D call: TRBD1 (6 bases). V was cut by 4 bases and J by 2 bases, with 14 bases left in between. The CDR3 totals 16 residues. Looked up from germline, CDR1 is SEHNR and CDR2 is FQNEAQ (reference sequence). The CDR3 sequence: CASSSPTGPTNEKLFF. CDR3 sequence (DNA): TGTGCCAGCAGCTCCCCGACAGGCCCCACTAATGAAAAACTGTTTTTT. The whole variable domain, remainder taken from reference TRBV7-9 and TRBJ1-4, is DTGVSQNPRHKITKRGQNVTFRCDPISEHNRLYWYRQTLGQGPEFLTYFQNEAQLEKSRLLSDRFSAERPKGSFSTLEIQRTEQGDSAMYLCASSSPTGPTNEKLFFGSGTQLSVL.

This clone was seen more than once but under ten times. This CDR3 reads CASSQAGKNQPQHF. In DNA, the CDR3 is TGCGCCAGCAGCCAAGCAGGGAAAAATCAGCCCCAGCATTTT. The chain carries TRBV4-1 and TRBJ1-5, with D perhaps TRBD1 (5 bases). V was pared by 1 base and J by 4 bases, with 8 bases between. From germline, CDR1 is MGHRA and CDR2 YSYEKL. This CDR3 contains 14 residues.

Turning to this clone: This sample includes further DNA sequences coding for the same CDR3. This sequence joins TRBV5-1 and TRBJ2-3, with a possible D match to TRBD2 (5 bases). Trimming took off 0 bases at V and 0 bases at J, with 5 bases between the two ends. The CDR3 has 14 amino acids. Germline V CDR1 and CDR2: SGHRS, YFSETQ. The CDR3 here is CASSLGGSTDTQYF. The DNA of the CDR3 is TGCGCCAGCAGCTTGGGAGGGAGCACAGATACGCAGTATTTT.

The CDR3 loop reads CASGPPPGGSVTDTQYF. In nucleotides, the CDR3 is TGTGCCAGCGGACCGCCCCCCGGCGGGAGTGTCACAGATACGCAGTATTTT. This chain uses TRBV6-9 with TRBJ2-3; 7 nucleotides align to TRBD2. Germline CDR1 MNHGY, CDR2 SVAAGI. The V segment lost 8 bases and the J segment 2 bases; nucleotides outside the gene matches: 16. The CDR3 spans 17 residues.

J is TRBJ2-1 and V is TRBV6-5, with 7 nucleotides matching TRBD2. CDR3 length: 15 residues. V trimming: 6 bases; J trimming: 6 bases; junction bases outside the gene matches: 11. Germline V gives CDR1 MNHEY, CDR2 SVGAGI. CDR3 DNA: TGTGCCAGCAGCCTTACAAGGACTAGTTTCAATGAGCAGTTCTTC. This translates into CASSLTRTSFNEQFF.

This chain's CDR3 is CASSPLGAGEDTQYF. DNA for the CDR3: TGTGCCAGCAGTCCGCTGGGGGCCGGAGAAGATACGCAGTATTTT. The V call is TRBV2, the J call TRBJ2-3; possible D gene TRBD1, 6 bases. Germline values: CDR1 SNHLY, CDR2 FYNNEI. V shed 5 bases and J shed 5 bases, with 17 bases lying between them. The CDR3 has 15 amino acids.

This clone was seen a handful of times. The rearrangement joins TRBV5-4 to TRBJ2-5; perhaps TRBD1 as D (6 bases). CDR3 length: 16 residues. Looked up from germline, CDR1 is SGHNT and CDR2 is YYREEE (reference sequence). V lost 4 bases, J lost 1 base, and 17 bases lay in between. DNA for the CDR3: TGTGCCAGCAGCGCCTGGACAGATTCCCCCCAAGAGACCCAGTACTTC. Protein: CASSAWTDSPQETQYF.

This clone came up a few times. The chain employs TRBV4-1 and TRBJ2-1, with TRBD2 identical over 10 bases. The trim removed 1 base at V and 5 bases at J, leaving 5 bases unmatched. This CDR3 has 16 amino acids. Germline CDR1 and CDR2: MGHRA and YSYEKL. The CDR3 DNA follows: TGCGCCAGCAGCCAAGGGCGGACTAGCGGCGACAATGAGCAGTTCTTC. Amino acid sequence: CASSQGRTSGDNEQFF.

This clone has more than one count but fewer than ten. The chain is built from TRBV27 and TRBJ1-4, with TRBD1 identical over 8 bases. Germline values: CDR1 MNHEY, CDR2 SMNVEV (reference sequence). The J segment lost 8 bases and the V segment lost 6 bases, leaving 11 bases of the junction unmatched. This CDR3 comprises 15 residues. The CDR3 DNA follows: TGTGCCAGCAGCAATCCAGGGGGCGCGGTAGAAAAACTGTTTTTT. Translating gives CASSNPGGAVEKLFF.

This clone was detected only a few times. The genes are TRBV5-6 and TRBJ2-5, with a tentative D call TRBD1 (5 bases). Trimming removed 4 bases from V and 5 bases from J, with 15 bases in between. The CDR3 totals 14 residues. In germline, CDR1 is SGHDT, CDR2 YYEEEE. The CDR3 coding sequence is TGTGCCAGCAGCACGTCCGGAAGGGGCGAGACCCAGTACTTC. This gives the protein CASSTSGRGETQYF. Based on the CDR3 plus reference TRBV5-6 and TRBJ2-5, the full variable domain is DAGVTQSPTHLIKTRGQQVTLRCSPKSGHDTVSWYQQALGQGPQFIFQYYEEEERQRGNFPDRFSGHQFPNYSSELNVNALLLGDSALYLCASSTSGRGETQYFGPGTRLLVL.

This clone showed up just a few times. This sequence joins TRBV9 and TRBJ1-6; D is unresolved. The germline gives CDR1 SGDLS, CDR2 YYNGEE. The germline V and J ends were trimmed by 0 bases and 8 bases, with 15 bases remaining between them. The CDR3 totals 16 residues. The CDR3, as DNA: TGTGCCAGCAGCGTAGATAATGGCGCAGGAGATTCACCCCTCCACTTT. Amino acid sequence: CASSVDNGAGDSPLHF.

This clone was detected a few times. This chain connects TRBV29-1 to TRBJ1-1, with D unclear. Germline values: CDR1 SQVTM, CDR2 ANQGSEA. CDR3 length equals 11 residues. CDR3 bases: TGCGATTGGGGTGAGGGAAGTGAAGCTTTCTTT. Its protein is CDWGEGSEAFF. Variable domain in full (rest from reference TRBV29-1 and TRBJ1-1): SAVISQKPSRDICQRGTSLTIQCQVDSQVTMMFWYRQQPGQSLTLIATANQGSEATYESGFVIDKFPISRPNLTFSTLTVSNMSPEDSSIYLCDWGEGSEAFFGQGTRLTVV.

This chain uses TRBV15 with TRBJ2-7; TRBD1 aligns across 10 bases. The CDR3 runs 14 residues. Germline V gene data show CDR1 as LNHNV and CDR2 as YYDKDF (reference sequence). J gave up 5 bases and V 5 bases, and 6 bases lay outside the gene matches. The CDR3 spells CATSRDRGFDEQYF. DNA for the CDR3: TGTGCCACCAGCCGGGACAGGGGCTTCGACGAGCAGTACTTC.

As to this clone: The sample holds other DNA sequences that translate to the same CDR3. The rearrangement joins TRBV19 to TRBJ2-3; possibly TRBD1 for D (5 bases). The CDR3 runs to 12 residues. CDR1 is LNHDA and CDR2 is SQIVND in the germline V gene (reference sequence). V lost 5 bases to trimming and J lost 3 bases, with 6 bases between them. As DNA, the CDR3 is TGTGCCAGTAGTTCAGGGACAGATACGCAGTATTTT. Translation: CASSSGTDTQYF.

The chain's CDR3 is CAISSRETGELFF. CDR3 coding DNA: TGTGCCATCAGTTCCCGAGAGACCGGGGAGCTGTTTTTT. The rearrangement links TRBV10-3 to TRBJ2-2; no reliable D call. Trimming shortened V by 5 bases and J by 5 bases, and 9 bases separated the two germline ends. This CDR3 spans 13 amino acids. CDR1 is ENHRY and CDR2 is SYGVKD in the germline V gene.

The chain links TRBV19 to TRBJ2-5; TRBD2 matches 12 bases. The J segment lost 2 bases and the V segment lost 4 bases, leaving 2 bases of the junction unmatched. Germline V gene lookup returns CDR1 LNHDA and CDR2 SQIVND (reference sequence). The length of the CDR3 is 15 residues. The CDR3 DNA reads TGTGCCAGTAGTAGGACTAGCGGGGCGCAAGAGACCCAGTACTTC. Translation gives CASSRTSGAQETQYF.

The rearrangement joins TRBV5-1 to TRBJ2-3; possibly TRBD1 for D (5 bases). The V and J ends lost 4 bases and 3 bases respectively, with 9 bases between them. The CDR3 loop spans 13 amino acids. Germline V CDR1 and CDR2: SGHRS, YFSETQ. The CDR3: CASSLRQTDTQYF. DNA for the CDR3: TGCGCCAGCAGCCTTAGACAGACAGATACGCAGTATTTT.

This clone showed up just a few times. CDR3 sequence: CAIRDGRKLNEQFF. CDR3 DNA: TGTGCCATCAGGGATGGTCGGAAATTGAATGAGCAGTTCTTC. The chain carries TRBV10-3 and TRBJ2-1; D remains ambiguous. The CDR3 covers 14 residues. Trimming stripped 6 bases from V and 7 bases from J, with 16 bases between. From germline, CDR1 is ENHRY and CDR2 SYGVKD.